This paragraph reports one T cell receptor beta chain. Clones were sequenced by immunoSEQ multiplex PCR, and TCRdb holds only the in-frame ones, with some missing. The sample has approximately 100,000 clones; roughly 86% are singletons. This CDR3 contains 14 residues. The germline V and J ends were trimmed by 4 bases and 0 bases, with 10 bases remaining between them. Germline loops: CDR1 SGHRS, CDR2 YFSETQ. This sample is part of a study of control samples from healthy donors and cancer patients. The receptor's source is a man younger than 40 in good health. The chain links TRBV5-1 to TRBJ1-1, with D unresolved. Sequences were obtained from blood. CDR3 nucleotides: TGCGCCAGCAGCGAAGGACGGTTGAACACTGAAGCTTTCTTT. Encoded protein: CASSEGRLNTEAFF. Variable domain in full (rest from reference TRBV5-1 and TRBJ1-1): KAGVTQTPRYLIKTRGQQVTLSCSPISGHRSVSWYQQTPGQGLQFLFEYFSETQRNKGNFPGRFSGRQFSNSRSEMNVSTLELGDSALYLCASSEGRLNTEAFFGQGTRLTVV.